This T cell receptor (beta chain) was obtained from a study of T cells in Graves' hyperthyroidism and ophthalmopathy. Amplified TCR beta CDR3 regions came from RNA transcripts. In the first-round RT-PCR of the TCR CDR3, the HTBI primer set was used. Via MiXCR, TCRdb re-called the multiplex PCR reads, giving one row per CDR3 protein. The table includes a few hundred thousand distinct CDR3 sequences, less than 15% detected once. Criteria for exclusion of patients were uncontrolled infection, other autoimmune disease, pregnancy or lactation. This clonotype was recorded at least ten times. Germline trimming cut 8 bases from V and 13 bases from J; bases unmatched to any gene: 10. This CDR3 has 12 amino acids. CDR1 is SEHNR and CDR2 is FQNEAQ in the germline V gene (reference sequence).

The specimen was blood. The TCR was taken from a woman aged 18 to 35 with Graves' hyperthyroidism. The genes are TRBV7-9 and TRBJ2-1; 8 bases are shared with TRBD2. This CDR3 reads CASPMASGFQFF. The CDR3 nucleotides are TGTGCCAGCCCTATGGCTAGCGGGTTCCAGTTCTTC.